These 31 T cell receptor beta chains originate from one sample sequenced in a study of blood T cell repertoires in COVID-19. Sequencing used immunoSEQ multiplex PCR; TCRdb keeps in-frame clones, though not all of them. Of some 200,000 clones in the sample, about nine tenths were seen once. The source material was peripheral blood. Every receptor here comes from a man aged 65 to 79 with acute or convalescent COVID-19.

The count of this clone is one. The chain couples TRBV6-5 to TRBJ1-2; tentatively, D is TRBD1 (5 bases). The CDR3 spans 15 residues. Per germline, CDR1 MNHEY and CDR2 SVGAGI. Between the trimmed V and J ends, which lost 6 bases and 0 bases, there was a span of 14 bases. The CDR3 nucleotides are TGTGCCAGCAGCGCCGGGGGATCAACTAACTATGGCTACACCTTC. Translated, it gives CASSAGGSTNYGYTF.

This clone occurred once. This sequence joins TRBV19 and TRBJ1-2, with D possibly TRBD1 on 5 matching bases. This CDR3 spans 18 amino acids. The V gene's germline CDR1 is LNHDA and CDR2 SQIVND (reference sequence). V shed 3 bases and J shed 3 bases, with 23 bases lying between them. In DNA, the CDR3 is TGTGCCAGTAGTATGCCCTTAAATGCGGGGACTAGTTACTATGGCTACACCTTC. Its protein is CASSMPLNAGTSYYGYTF.

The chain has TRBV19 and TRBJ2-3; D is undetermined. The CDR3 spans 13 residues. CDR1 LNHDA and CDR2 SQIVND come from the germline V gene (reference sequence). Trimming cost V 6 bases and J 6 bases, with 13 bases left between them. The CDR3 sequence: CASRTAGLDTQYF. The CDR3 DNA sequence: TGTGCCAGTAGGACGGCCGGGTTGGATACGCAGTATTTT.

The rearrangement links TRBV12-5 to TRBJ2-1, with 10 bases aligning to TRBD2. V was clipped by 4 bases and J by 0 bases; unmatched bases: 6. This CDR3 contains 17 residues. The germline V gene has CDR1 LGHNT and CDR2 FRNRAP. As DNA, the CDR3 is TGTGCTAGTGGTTCCCACCCTAGCGGGAGCTCCTACAATGAGCAGTTCTTC. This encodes CASGSHPSGSSYNEQFF.

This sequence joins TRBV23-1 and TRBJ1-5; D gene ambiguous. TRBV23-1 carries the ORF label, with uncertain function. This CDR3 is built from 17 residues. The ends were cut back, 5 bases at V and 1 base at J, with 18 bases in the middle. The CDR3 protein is CASSFRRPLRSNQPQHF. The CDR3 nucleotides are TGCGCCAGCAGTTTCCGGAGGCCTCTAAGGAGCAATCAGCCCCAGCATTTT.

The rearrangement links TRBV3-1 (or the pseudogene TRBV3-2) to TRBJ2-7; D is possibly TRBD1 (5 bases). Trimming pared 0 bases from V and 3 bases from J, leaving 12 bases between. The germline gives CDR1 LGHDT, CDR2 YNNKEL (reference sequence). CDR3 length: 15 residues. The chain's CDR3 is CASSQDLGPDYEQYF. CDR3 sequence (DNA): TGTGCCAGCAGCCAAGACCTGGGGCCGGACTACGAGCAGTACTTC.

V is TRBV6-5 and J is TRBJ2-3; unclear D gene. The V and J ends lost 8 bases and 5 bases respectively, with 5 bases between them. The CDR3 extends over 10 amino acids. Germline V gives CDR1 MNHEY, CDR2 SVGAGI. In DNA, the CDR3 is TGTGCCAGCGGCAGAGATACGCAGTATTTT. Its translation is CASGRDTQYF.

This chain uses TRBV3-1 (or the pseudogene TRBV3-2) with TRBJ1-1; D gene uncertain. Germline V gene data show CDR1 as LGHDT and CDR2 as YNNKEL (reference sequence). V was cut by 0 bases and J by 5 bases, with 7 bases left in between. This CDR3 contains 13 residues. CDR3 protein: CASSQEVRTEAFF. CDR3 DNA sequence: TGTGCCAGCAGCCAAGAGGTTCGGACTGAAGCTTTCTTT.

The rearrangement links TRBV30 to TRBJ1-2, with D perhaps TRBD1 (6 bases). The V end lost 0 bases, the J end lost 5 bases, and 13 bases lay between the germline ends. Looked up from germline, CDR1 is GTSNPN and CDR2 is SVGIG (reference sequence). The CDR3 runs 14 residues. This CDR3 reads CAWSVRAQGYGYTF. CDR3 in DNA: TGTGCCTGGAGTGTACGGGCCCAGGGGTATGGCTACACCTTC.

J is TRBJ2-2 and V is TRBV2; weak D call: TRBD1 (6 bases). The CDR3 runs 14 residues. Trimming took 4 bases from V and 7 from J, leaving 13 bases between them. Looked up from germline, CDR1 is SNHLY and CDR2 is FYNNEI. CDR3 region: CASSGQVSGGELFF. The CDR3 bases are TGTGCCAGCAGTGGACAGGTTTCGGGCGGGGAGCTGTTTTTT.

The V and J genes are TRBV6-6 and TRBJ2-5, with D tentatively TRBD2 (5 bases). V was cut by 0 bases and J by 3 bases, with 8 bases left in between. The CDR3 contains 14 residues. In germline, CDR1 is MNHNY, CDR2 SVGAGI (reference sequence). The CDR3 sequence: CASSYSERKETQYF. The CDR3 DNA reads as TGTGCCAGCAGTTACTCAGAGCGGAAAGAGACCCAGTACTTC.

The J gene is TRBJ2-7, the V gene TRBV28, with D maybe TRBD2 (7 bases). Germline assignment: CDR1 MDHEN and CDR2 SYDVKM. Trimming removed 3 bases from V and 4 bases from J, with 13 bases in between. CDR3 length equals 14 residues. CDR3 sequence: CASSFGGQSYEQYF. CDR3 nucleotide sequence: TGTGCCAGCAGTTTCGGGGGGCAGTCGTACGAGCAGTACTTC.

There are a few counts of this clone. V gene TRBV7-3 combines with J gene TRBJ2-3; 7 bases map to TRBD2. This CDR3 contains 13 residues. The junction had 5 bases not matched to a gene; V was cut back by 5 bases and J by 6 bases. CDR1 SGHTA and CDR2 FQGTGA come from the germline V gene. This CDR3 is CASSMTSSDTQYF. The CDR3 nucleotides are TGTGCCAGCAGCATGACTAGCTCCGATACGCAGTATTTT.

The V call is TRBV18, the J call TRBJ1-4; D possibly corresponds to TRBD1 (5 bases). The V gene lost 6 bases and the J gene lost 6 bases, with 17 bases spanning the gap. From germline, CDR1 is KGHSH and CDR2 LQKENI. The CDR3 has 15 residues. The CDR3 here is CASSRTGADDEKLFF. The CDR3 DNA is TGTGCCAGCTCTCGTACAGGAGCTGACGATGAAAAACTGTTTTTT.

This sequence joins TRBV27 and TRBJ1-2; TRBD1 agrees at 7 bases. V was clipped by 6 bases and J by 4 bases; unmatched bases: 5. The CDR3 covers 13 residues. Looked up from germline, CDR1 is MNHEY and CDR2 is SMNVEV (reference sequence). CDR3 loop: CASSQTGTYGYTF. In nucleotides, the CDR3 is TGTGCCAGCAGCCAGACAGGGACCTATGGCTACACCTTC.

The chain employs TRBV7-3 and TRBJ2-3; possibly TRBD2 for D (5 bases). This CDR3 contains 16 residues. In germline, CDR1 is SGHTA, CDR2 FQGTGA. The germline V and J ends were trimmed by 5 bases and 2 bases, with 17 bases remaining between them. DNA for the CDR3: TGTGCCAGCAGCCCCACGAGGGCCTCAAACACAGATACGCAGTATTTT. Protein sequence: CASSPTRASNTDTQYF. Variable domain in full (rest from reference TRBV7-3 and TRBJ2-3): GAGVSQTPSNKVTEKGKYVELRCDPISGHTALYWYRQSLGQGPEFLIYFQGTGAADDSGLPNDRFFAVRPEGSVSTLKIQRTERGDSAVYLCASSPTRASNTDTQYFGPGTRLTVL.

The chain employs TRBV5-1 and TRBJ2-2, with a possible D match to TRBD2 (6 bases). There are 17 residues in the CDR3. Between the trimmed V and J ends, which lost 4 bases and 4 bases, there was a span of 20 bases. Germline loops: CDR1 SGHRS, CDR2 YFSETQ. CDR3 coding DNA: TGCGCCAGCAGCCAGCTTGGCGCCCGGGGGAGCACCGGGGAGCTGTTTTTT. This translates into CASSQLGARGSTGELFF.

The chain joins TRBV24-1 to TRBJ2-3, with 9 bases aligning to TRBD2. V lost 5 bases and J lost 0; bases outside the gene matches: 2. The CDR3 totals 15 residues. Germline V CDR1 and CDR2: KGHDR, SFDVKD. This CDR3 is CATSVLAGSTDTQYF. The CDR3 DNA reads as TGTGCCACCAGTGTTCTAGCGGGAAGCACAGATACGCAGTATTTT.

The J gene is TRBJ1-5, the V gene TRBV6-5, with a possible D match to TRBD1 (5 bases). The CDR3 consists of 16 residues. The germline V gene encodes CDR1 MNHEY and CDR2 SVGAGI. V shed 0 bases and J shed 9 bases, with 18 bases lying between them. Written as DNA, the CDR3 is TGTGCCAGCAGTTACTCGGGCCTGCGATTGGGGGGGCCCCAGCATTTT. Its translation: CASSYSGLRLGGPQHF.

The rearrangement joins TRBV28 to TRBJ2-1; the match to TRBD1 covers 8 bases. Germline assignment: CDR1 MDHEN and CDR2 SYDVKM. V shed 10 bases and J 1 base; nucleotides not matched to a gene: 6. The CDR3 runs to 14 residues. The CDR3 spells CATYRQGSYNEQFF. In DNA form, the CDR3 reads TGTGCCACCTATAGACAGGGGTCCTACAATGAGCAGTTCTTC.

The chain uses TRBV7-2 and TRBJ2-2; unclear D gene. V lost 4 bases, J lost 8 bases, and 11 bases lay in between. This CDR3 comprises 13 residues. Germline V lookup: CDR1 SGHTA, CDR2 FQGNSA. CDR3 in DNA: TGTGCCAGCAGCTCGGGTTCCTTGGGGGAGCTGTTTTTT. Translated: CASSSGSLGELFF.

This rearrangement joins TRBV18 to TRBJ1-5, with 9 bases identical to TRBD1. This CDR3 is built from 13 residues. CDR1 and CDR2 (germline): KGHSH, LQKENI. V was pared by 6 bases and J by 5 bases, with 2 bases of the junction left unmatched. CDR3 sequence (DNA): TGTGCCAGCTCGGGACAGGGCGATCAGCCCCAGCATTTT. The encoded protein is CASSGQGDQPQHF.

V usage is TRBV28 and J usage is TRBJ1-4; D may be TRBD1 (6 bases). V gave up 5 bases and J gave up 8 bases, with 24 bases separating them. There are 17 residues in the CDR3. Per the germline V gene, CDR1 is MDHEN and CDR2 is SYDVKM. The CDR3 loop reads CASSPVRAQGLVEKLFF. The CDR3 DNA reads TGTGCCAGCAGTCCCGTACGAGCACAGGGTCTGGTAGAAAAACTGTTTTTT.

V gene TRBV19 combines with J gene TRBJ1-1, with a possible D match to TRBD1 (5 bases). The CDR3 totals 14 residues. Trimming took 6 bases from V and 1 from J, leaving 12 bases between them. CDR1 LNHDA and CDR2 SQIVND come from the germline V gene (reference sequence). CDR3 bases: TGTGCCAGTAGGATGGACACAACGAACACTGAAGCTTTCTTT. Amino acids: CASRMDTTNTEAFF.

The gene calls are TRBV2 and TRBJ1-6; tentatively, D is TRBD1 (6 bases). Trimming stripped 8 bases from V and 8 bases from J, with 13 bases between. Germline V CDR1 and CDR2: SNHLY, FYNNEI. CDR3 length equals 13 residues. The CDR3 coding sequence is TGTGCCAGCGGGGGCGACGGATATTCACCCCTCCACTTT. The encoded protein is CASGGDGYSPLHF.

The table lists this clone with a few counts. CDR3 nucleotide sequence: TGTGCCAGCAGCCAAGGGGGTAGCGGGAGTTCCGGGGAGCTGTTTTTT. Translation gives CASSQGGSGSSGELFF. This chain links TRBV3-1 (or the pseudogene TRBV3-2) with TRBJ2-2; TRBD2 agrees at 9 bases. CDR3 length equals 16 residues. Germline V gives CDR1 LGHDT, CDR2 YNNKEL (reference sequence). V dropped 1 base and J dropped 6; count of bases not matched to a gene: 6.

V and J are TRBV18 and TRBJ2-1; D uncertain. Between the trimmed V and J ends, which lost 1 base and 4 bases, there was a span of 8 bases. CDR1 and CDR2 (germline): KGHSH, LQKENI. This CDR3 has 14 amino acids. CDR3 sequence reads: CASSPQADYNEQFF. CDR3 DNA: TGTGCCAGCTCACCACAGGCGGATTACAATGAGCAGTTCTTC.

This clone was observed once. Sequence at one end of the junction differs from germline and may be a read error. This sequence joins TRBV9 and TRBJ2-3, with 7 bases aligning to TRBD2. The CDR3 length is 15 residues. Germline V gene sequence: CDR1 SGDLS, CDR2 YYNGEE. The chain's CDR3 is CASSVLRGSRDTQYF. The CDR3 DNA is TGTGCCAGCAGCGTGTTGCGCGGGAGCAGAGATACGCAGTATTTT.

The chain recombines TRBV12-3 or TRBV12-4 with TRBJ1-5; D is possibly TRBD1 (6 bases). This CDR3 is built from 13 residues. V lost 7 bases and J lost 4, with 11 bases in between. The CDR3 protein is CASTLGTNQPQHF. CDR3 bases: TGTGCCAGCACCTTAGGGACAAATCAGCCCCAGCATTTT.

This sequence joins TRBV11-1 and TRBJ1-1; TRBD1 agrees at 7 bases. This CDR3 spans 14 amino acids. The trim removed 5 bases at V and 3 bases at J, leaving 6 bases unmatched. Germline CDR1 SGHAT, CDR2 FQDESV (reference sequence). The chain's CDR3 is CASSPGTADTEAFF. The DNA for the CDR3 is TGTGCCAGCAGCCCAGGGACAGCCGACACTGAAGCTTTCTTT. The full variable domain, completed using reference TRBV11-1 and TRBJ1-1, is EAEVAQSPRYKITEKSQAVAFWCDPISGHATLYWYRQILGQGPELLVQFQDESVVDDSQLPKDRFSAERLKGVDSTLKIQPAELGDSAMYLCASSPGTADTEAFFGQGTRLTVV.

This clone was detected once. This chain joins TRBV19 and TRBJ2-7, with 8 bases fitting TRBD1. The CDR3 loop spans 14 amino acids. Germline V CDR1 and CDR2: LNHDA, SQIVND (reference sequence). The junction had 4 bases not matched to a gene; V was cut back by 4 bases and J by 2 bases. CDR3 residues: CASSRDRGAYEQYF. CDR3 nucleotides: TGTGCCAGTAGTAGAGACAGGGGAGCCTACGAGCAGTACTTC.